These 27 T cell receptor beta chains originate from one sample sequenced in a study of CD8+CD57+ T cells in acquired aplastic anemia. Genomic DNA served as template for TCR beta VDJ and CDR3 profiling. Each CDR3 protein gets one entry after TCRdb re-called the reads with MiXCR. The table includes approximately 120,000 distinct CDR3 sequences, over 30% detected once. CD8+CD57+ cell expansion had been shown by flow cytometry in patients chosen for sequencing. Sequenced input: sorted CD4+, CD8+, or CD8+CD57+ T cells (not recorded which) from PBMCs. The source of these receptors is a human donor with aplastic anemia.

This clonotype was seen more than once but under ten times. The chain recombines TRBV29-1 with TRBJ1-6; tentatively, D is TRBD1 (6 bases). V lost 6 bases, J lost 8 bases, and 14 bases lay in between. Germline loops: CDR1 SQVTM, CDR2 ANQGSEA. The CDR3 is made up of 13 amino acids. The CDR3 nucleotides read TGCAGCGTAGCACAGGGAAGGGATTCACCCCTCCACTTT. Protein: CSVAQGRDSPLHF.

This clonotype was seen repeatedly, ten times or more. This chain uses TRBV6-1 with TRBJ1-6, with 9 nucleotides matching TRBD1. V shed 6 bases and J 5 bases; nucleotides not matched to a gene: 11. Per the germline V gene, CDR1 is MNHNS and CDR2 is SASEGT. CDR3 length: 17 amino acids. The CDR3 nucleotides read TGTGCCAGCAGCTCTATCAAAGGGACAGGGCATAATTCACCCCTCCACTTT. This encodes CASSSIKGTGHNSPLHF.

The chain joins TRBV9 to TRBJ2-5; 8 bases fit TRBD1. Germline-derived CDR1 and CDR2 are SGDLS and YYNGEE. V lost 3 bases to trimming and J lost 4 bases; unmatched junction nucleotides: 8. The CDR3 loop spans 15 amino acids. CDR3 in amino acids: CASSGLDRVGETQYF. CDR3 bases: TGTGCCAGCAGCGGCCTGGACAGGGTTGGAGAGACCCAGTACTTC.

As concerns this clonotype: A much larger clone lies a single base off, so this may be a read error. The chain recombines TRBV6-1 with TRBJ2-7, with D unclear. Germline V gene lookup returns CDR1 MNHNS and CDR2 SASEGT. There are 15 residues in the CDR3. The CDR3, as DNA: TGTGCCAGCGGTGAACAAAGGCAGTTTCCCTACGAGCAGTACTTC. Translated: CASGEQRQFPYEQYF.

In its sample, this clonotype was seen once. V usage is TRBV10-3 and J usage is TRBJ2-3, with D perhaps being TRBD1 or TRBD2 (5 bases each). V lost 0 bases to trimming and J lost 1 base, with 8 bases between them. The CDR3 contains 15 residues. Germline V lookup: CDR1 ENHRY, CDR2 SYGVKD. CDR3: CAISESGTGTDTQYF. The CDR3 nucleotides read TGTGCCATCAGTGAGTCGGGGACGGGCACAGATACGCAGTATTTT.

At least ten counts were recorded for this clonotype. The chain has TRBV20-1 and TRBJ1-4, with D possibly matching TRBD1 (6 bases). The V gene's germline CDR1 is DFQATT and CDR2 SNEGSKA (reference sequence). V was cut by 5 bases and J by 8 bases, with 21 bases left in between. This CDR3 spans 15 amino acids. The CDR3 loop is CSARDMRKGTEKLFF. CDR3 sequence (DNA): TGCAGTGCTCGGGACATGAGGAAAGGGACGGAAAAACTGTTTTTT.

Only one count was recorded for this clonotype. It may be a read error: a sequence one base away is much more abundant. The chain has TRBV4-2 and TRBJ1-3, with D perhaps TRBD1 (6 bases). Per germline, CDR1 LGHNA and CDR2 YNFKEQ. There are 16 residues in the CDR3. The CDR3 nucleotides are TGTGCCAGCAGCCAAGAAAGGGGGGGCTCTGGAAGCACCATATATTTT. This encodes CASSQERGGSGSTIYF.

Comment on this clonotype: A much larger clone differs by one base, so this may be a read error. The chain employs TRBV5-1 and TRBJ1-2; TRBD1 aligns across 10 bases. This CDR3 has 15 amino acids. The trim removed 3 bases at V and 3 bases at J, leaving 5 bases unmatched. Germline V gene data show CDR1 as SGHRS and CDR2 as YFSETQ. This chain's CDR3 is CASSSRTGGDYGYTF. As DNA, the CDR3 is TGCGCCAGCAGCTCTCGGACAGGGGGGGACTATGGCTACACCTTC.

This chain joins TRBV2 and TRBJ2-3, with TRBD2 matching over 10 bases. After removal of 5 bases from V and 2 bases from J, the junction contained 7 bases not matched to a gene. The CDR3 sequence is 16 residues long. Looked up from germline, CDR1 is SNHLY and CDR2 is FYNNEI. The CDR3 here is CASSPSSGGYTDTQYF. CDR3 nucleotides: TGTGCCAGCAGTCCGTCTAGCGGGGGTTACACAGATACGCAGTATTTT.

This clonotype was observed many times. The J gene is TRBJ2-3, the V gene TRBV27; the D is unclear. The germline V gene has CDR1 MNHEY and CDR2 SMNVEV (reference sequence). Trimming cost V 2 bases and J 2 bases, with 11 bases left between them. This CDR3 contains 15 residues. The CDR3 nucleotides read TGTGCCAGCAGTTTAGGGCGGCTAATCACAGATACGCAGTATTTT. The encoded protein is CASSLGRLITDTQYF.

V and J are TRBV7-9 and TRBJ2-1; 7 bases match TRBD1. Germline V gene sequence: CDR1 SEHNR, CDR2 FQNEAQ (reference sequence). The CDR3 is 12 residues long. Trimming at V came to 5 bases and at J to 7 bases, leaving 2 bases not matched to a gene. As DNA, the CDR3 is TGTGCCAGCAGCACACAGGGGAATGAGCAGTTCTTC. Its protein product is CASSTQGNEQFF.

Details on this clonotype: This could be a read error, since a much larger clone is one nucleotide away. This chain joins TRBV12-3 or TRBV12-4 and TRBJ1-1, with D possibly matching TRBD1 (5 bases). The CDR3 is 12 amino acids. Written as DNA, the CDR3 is TGTGCCAGCAATTTATGGGGGACTGAAGCTCTCTTT. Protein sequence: CASNLWGTEALF.

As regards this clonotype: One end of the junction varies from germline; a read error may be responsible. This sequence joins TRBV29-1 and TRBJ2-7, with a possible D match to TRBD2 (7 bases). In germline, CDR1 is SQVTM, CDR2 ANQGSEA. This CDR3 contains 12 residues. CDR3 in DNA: TGCAGCTTTGAGGGGGGGGCCTACGAGCAGTACTTC. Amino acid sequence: CSFEGGAYEQYF.

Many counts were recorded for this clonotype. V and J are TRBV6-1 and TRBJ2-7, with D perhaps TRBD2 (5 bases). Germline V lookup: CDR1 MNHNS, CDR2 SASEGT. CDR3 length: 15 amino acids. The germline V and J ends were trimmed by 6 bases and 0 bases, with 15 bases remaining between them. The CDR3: CASRRAPEGSYEQYF. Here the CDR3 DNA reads TGTGCCAGCAGAAGGGCACCCGAGGGCTCCTACGAGCAGTACTTC.

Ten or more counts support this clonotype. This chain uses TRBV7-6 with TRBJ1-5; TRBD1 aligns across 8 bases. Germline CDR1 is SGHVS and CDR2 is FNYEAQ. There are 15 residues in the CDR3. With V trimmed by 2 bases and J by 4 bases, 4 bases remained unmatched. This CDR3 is CASSLKDRENQPQHF. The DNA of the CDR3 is TGTGCCAGCAGCTTAAAGGACAGGGAGAATCAGCCCCAGCATTTT.

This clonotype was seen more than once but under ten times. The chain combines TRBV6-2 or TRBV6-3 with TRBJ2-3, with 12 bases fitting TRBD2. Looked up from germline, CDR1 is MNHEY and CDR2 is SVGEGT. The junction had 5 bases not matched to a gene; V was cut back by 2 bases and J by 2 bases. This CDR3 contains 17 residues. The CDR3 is CASSYPTSGGSTDTQYF. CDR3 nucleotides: TGTGCCAGCAGTTACCCGACTAGCGGGGGCTCCACAGATACGCAGTATTTT.

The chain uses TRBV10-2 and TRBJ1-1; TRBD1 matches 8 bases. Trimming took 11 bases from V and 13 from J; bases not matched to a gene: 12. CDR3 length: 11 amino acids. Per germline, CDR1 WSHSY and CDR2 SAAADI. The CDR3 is CAASLTGGGFF. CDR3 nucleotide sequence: TGCGCCGCAAGCCTAACAGGGGGGGGTTTCTTT.

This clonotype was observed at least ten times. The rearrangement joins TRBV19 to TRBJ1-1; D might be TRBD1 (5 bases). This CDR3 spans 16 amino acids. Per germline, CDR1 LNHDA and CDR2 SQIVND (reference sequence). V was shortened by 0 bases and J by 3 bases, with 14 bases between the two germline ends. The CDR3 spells CASSIDTGRRDTEAFF. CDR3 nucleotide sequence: TGTGCCAGTAGTATAGATACGGGGCGTCGTGACACTGAAGCTTTCTTT.

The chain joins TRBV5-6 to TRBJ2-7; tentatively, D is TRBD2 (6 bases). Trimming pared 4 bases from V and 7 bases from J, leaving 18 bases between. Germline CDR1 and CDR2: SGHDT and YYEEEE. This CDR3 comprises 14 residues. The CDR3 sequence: CASSPRGGVREQYF. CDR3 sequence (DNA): TGTGCCAGCAGCCCAAGAGGCGGGGTTAGGGAGCAGTACTTC.

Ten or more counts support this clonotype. CDR3 coding DNA: TGTGCCATCAGTGACCGACTGCGGGGGGACACTGAAGCTTTCTTT. Its translation: CAISDRLRGDTEAFF. This chain connects TRBV10-3 to TRBJ1-1; tentative D call: TRBD1 (5 bases). V lost 3 bases and J lost 3, with 14 bases in between. Germline V gene lookup returns CDR1 ENHRY and CDR2 SYGVKD. The CDR3 is 15 residues long.

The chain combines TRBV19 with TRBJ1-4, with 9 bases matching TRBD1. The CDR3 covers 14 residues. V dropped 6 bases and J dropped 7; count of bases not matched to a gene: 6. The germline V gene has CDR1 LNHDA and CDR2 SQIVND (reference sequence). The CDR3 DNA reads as TGTGCCAGTAGGGAAACAGGGGGCCTTGAAAAACTGTTTTTT. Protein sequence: CASRETGGLEKLFF.

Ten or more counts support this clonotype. CDR3 nucleotides: TGCAGTGCTAGACAGGGGAGGGGGACTGAAGCTTTCTTT. Translated: CSARQGRGTEAFF. V usage is TRBV20-1 and J usage is TRBJ1-1; maybe TRBD1 (6 bases). This CDR3 spans 13 amino acids. Germline V lookup: CDR1 DFQATT, CDR2 SNEGSKA (reference sequence). V dropped 2 bases and J dropped 5 bases, with 12 bases sitting between them.

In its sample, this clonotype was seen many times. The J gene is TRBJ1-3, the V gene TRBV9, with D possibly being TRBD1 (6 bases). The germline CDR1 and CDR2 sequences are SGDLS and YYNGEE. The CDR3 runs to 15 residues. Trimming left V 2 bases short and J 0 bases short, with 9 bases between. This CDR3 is CASSVGGGSGNTIYF. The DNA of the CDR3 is TGTGCCAGCAGCGTCGGAGGGGGCTCTGGAAACACCATATATTTT.

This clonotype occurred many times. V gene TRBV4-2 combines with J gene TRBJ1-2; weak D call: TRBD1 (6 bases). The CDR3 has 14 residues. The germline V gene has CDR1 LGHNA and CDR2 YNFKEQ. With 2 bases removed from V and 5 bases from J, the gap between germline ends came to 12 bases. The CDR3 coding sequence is TGTGCCAGCAGCCAATTGACAGGAGGGTATGGCTACACCTTC. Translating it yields CASSQLTGGYGYTF.

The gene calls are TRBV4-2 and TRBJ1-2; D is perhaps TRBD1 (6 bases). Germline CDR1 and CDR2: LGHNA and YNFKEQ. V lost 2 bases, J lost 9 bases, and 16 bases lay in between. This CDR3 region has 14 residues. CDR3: CASSQLTGGYSYTF. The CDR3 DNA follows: TGTGCCAGCAGCCAATTGACAGGAGGGTATAGCTACACCTTC.

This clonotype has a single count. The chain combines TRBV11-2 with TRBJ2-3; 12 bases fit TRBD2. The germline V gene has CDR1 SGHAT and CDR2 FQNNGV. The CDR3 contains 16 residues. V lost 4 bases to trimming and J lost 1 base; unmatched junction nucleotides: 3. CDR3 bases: TGTGCCAGCAGCTCACGGACTAGCGGGGGCACAGATACGCAGTATTTT. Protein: CASSSRTSGGTDTQYF.

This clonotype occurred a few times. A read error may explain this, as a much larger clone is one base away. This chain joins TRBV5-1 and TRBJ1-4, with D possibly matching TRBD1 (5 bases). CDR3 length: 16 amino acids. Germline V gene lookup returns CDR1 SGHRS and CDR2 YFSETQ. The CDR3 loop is CASRLDGGGINEKLFF. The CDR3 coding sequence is TGCGCCAGCCGCTTGGACGGCGGGGGGATTAATGAAAAACTGTTTTTT. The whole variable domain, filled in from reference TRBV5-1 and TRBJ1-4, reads KAGVTQTPRYLIKTRGQQVTLSCSPISGHRSVSWYQQTPGQGLQFLFEYFSETQRNKGNFPGRFSGRQFSNSRSEMNVSTLELGDSALYLCASRLDGGGINEKLFFGSGTQLSVL.